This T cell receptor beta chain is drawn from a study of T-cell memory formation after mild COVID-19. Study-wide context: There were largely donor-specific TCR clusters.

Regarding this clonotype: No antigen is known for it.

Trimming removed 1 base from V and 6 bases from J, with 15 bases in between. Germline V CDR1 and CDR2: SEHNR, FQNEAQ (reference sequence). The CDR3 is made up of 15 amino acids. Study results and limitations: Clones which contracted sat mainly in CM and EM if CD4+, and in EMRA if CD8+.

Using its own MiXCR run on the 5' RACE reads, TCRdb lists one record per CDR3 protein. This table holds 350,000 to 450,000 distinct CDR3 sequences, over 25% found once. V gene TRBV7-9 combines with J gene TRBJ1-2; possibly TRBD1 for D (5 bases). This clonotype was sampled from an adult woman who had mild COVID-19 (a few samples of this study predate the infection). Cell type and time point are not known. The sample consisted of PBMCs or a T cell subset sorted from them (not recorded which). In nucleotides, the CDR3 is TGTGCCAGCAGCTTAGTCGCCAGGGACGGAAATGGCTACACCTTC. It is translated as CASSLVARDGNGYTF.